Listed below are T cell receptor beta chains from one sample, sequenced in a study of blood T cell repertoires in COVID-19. TCRdb's table, derived via immunoSEQ multiplex PCR, lists solely in-frame clones and lacks some. The sample records approximately 150,000 clones, roughly 89% being singletons. Sequenced input: peripheral blood. These TCRs come from a human donor in a cohort sampled during active COVID-19. Each CDR3 is given with its conserved first and last residue. Fields, in order: V gene, D gene, clone size, J gene, CDR3 protein, CDR3 DNA. D genes are given only for firm matches. Clone size is shown for a subset of rows, as once, few, many or a class of expanded clone.

>TRBV7-9|TRBD1|.|TRBJ2-7
CASSFAGQVYEQYF
TGTGCCAGCAGCTTTGCGGGACAGGTCTACGAGCAGTACTTC
>TRBV6-5|TRBD1|.|TRBJ2-7
CASSSGQARYEQYF
TGTGCCAGCAGCTCGGGACAGGCCAGGTACGAGCAGTACTTC
>TRBV6-1|.|.|TRBJ1-4
CASSEQGREKLFF
TGTGCCAGCAGTGAACAGGGCCGTGAAAAACTGTTTTTT
>TRBV29-1|TRBD1|.|TRBJ1-2
CSGGTDGYTF
TGCAGCGGTGGGACAGATGGCTACACCTTC
>TRBV4-1|.|.|TRBJ1-2
CASSQPGTKGGYTF
TGCGCCAGCAGCCAACCCGGGACAAAAGGGGGCTACACCTTC
>TRBV2|TRBD2|.|TRBJ2-5
CASRERVRGGQETQYF
TGTGCCAGCAGAGAAAGGGTCCGGGGGGGGCAGGAGACCCAGTACTTC
>TRBV7-9|TRBD1|.|TRBJ2-7
CASSSWDRPYEQYF
TGTGCCAGCAGCTCTTGGGACAGGCCCTACGAGCAGTACTTC
>TRBV3-1/TRBV3-2|.|.|TRBJ1-4
CASSQGQGGEKLFF
TGTGCCAGCAGCCAAGGGCAGGGAGGTGAAAAACTGTTTTTT
>TRBV3-1/TRBV3-2|TRBD2|once|TRBJ2-1
CASSPAPGSGGNEQFF
TGTGCCAGCAGCCCAGCCCCTGGTAGCGGGGGCAATGAGCAGTTCTTC
>TRBV6-5|TRBD1|once|TRBJ2-7
CASSQAGTGYHEQYF
TGTGCCAGCAGTCAGGCCGGGACAGGGTATCACGAGCAGTACTTC
>TRBV6-1|.|few|TRBJ1-6
CASSDIPALTLHF
TGTGCCAGCAGTGACATCCCCGCGCTAACCCTCCACTTT
>TRBV3-1/TRBV3-2|TRBD2|once|TRBJ2-3
CASSQRGGTDTQYF
TGTGCCAGCAGCCAACGGGGGGGAACAGATACGCAGTATTTT
>TRBV12-3/TRBV12-4|.|.|TRBJ1-6
CASSRDRNSPLHF
TGTGCCAGCAGTCGTGACAGAAATTCACCCCTCCACTTT
>TRBV6-5|.|.|TRBJ1-2
CASSYSRPGEIYGYTF
TGTGCCAGCAGTTACTCGAGACCGGGGGAAATCTATGGCTACACCTTC
>TRBV5-6|.|.|TRBJ1-2
CASTPLGRTRNGYTF
TGTGCCAGCACCCCGTTAGGGAGAACGAGGAATGGCTACACCTTC
>TRBV27|TRBD2|once|TRBJ2-7
CASSPNGREGYEQYF
TGTGCCAGCAGTCCCAACGGGAGGGAGGGTTACGAGCAGTACTTC
>TRBV7-2|.|.|TRBJ1-5
CASSLTGGQGQPQHF
TGTGCCAGCAGCTTGACGGGGGGCCAGGGGCAGCCCCAGCATTTT
>TRBV7-9|TRBD1|.|TRBJ1-4
CASSKWTGNEKLFF
TGTGCCAGCAGTAAATGGACAGGTAATGAAAAACTGTTTTTT
>TRBV6-2/TRBV6-3|.|.|TRBJ1-2
CASSYPGGYTF
TGTGCCAGCAGTTACCCCGGTGGCTACACCTTC
>TRBV27|TRBD1|.|TRBJ1-2
CASSIGTGGGYTF
TGTGCCAGCAGTATAGGGACAGGAGGAGGCTACACCTTC
>TRBV6-2/TRBV6-3|TRBD1|once|TRBJ2-3
CASSPGTGSTDTQYF
TGTGCCAGCAGTCCCGGGACAGGGTCCACAGATACGCAGTATTTT
>TRBV7-2|.|.|TRBJ2-3
CASSPVAGRTDTQYF
TGTGCCAGCAGCCCGGTGGCGGGGCGCACAGATACGCAGTATTTT
>TRBV4-2|.|once|TRBJ2-5
CASSQGQEQETQYF
TGTGCCAGCAGCCAAGGACAGGAACAAGAGACCCAGTACTTC
>TRBV30|.|.|TRBJ2-1
CAWKLGYTYNEQFF
TGTGCCTGGAAACTGGGCTATACCTACAATGAGCAGTTCTTC
>TRBV11-2|TRBD1|once|TRBJ2-2
CASSQQAGGTGELFF
TGTGCCAGCAGCCAGCAGGCAGGGGGCACCGGGGAGCTGTTTTTT
>TRBV9|.|once|TRBJ1-2
CASSVEPELDYGYTF
TGTGCCAGCAGCGTAGAACCGGAACTAGACTATGGCTACACCTTC
>TRBV19|.|.|TRBJ1-2
CASSIDRTGVYGYTF
TGTGCCAGTAGTATAGATCGAACAGGAGTCTATGGCTACACCTTC
>TRBV2|.|.|TRBJ1-6
CASSKSAYNSPLHF
TGTGCCAGCAGTAAGAGCGCCTATAATTCACCCCTCCACTTT
>TRBV6-4|TRBD2|.|TRBJ2-1
CASSDSTAGGRDEQFF
TGTGCCAGCAGTGACTCGACAGCGGGGGGACGGGATGAGCAGTTCTTC
>TRBV4-1|.|.|TRBJ1-2
CASSHLGAGGLGYTF
TGCGCCAGCAGCCACCTGGGCGCGGGAGGGCTTGGCTACACCTTC
>TRBV30|.|once|TRBJ2-3
CAWSVRDTDTQYF
TGTGCCTGGAGTGTACGGGACACAGATACGCAGTATTTT
>TRBV3-1/TRBV3-2|TRBD2|.|TRBJ2-5
CASRQEGTSGAHSTQYF
TGTGCCAGCAGACAAGAGGGGACTAGCGGGGCCCACTCGACCCAGTACTTC
>TRBV18|.|.|TRBJ1-2
CASSEDANYGYTF
TGTGCCAGCTCGGAGGATGCCAACTATGGCTACACCTTC
>TRBV4-3|.|once|TRBJ2-6
CASSQIGKDLSSGANVLTF
TGCGCCAGCAGCCAGATAGGGAAGGACTTAAGCTCTGGGGCCAACGTCCTGACTTTC
>TRBV27|.|.|TRBJ1-1
CTTTGRNTEAFF
TGTACCACTACAGGGAGAAACACTGAAGCTTTCTTT
>TRBV6-4|.|once|TRBJ2-2
CASSALGGNTGELFF
TGTGCCAGCAGTGCCTTGGGGGGGAACACCGGGGAGCTGTTTTTT
>TRBV29-1|.|.|TRBJ1-2
CSVELAGRYTF
TGCAGCGTTGAACTAGCGGGTCGCTACACCTTC
>TRBV4-2|.|.|TRBJ1-5
CASSQEAGRGGQPQHF
TGTGCCAGCAGCCAAGAAGCGGGGCGAGGGGGTCAGCCCCAGCATTTT
>TRBV3-1/TRBV3-2|.|once|TRBJ1-3
CASSQASRSGNTIYF
TGTGCCAGCAGCCAAGCGTCACGGTCTGGAAACACCATATATTTT
>TRBV2|TRBD2|.|TRBJ2-1
CASSKRGLNNEQFF
TGTGCCAGCAGTAAGCGGGGGCTGAACAATGAGCAGTTCTTC
>TRBV6-1|.|.|TRBJ1-6
CASSEGWEREAPLHF
TGTGCCAGCAGTGAAGGTTGGGAGCGGGAAGCACCCCTCCACTTT
>TRBV5-1|.|.|TRBJ1-4
CASSLASATNEKLFF
TGCGCCAGCAGCTTGGCGAGCGCAACTAATGAAAAACTGTTTTTT
>TRBV2|TRBD1|.|TRBJ1-1
CASSAPQTGTNTEAFF
TGTGCCAGCAGTGCCCCTCAGACAGGGACGAACACTGAAGCTTTCTTT
>TRBV7-3|.|once|TRBJ1-2
CASSLSPESNYGYTF
TGTGCCAGCAGCTTATCCCCAGAATCTAACTATGGCTACACCTTC
>TRBV4-1|.|.|TRBJ1-5
CASSRRTGLNQPQHF
TGCGCCAGCAGCCGGAGAACGGGGTTGAATCAGCCCCAGCATTTT
>TRBV25-1|.|once|TRBJ1-1
CASSAELGSKRGTEAFF
TGTGCCAGCAGTGCAGAGCTAGGTTCGAAACGGGGGACTGAAGCTTTCTTT
>TRBV7-2|.|.|TRBJ2-1
CASSLDAGAYNEQFF
TGTGCCAGCAGCTTAGACGCGGGGGCATACAATGAGCAGTTCTTC
>TRBV7-9|TRBD1|.|TRBJ2-1
CASSLTQRDSLTDEQFF
TGTGCCAGCAGCCTAACCCAACGGGACAGCCTTACGGATGAGCAGTTCTTC